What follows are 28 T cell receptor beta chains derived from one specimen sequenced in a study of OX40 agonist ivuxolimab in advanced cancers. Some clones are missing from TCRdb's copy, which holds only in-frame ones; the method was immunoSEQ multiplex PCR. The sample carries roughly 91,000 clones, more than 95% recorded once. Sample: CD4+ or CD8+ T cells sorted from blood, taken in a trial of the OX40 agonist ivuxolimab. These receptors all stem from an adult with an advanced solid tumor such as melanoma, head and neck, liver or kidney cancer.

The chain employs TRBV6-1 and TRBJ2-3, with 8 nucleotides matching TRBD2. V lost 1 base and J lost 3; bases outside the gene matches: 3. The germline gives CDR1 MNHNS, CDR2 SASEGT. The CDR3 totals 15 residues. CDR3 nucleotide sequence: TGTGCCAGCAGTGAAGGAAGCGGGAGAACAGATACGCAGTATTTT. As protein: CASSEGSGRTDTQYF.

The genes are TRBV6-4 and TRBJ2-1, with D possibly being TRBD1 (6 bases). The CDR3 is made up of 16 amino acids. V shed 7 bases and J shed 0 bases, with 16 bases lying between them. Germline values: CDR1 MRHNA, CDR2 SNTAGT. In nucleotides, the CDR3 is TGTGCCAGCAACTTTGGGGGCCTGAGCTCCTACAATGAGCAGTTCTTC. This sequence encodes CASNFGGLSSYNEQFF.

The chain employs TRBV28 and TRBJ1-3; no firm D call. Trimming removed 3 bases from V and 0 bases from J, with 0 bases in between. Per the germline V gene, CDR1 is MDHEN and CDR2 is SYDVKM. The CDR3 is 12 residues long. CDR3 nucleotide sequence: TGTGCCAGCAGTTTCTCTGGAAACACCATATATTTT. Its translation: CASSFSGNTIYF.

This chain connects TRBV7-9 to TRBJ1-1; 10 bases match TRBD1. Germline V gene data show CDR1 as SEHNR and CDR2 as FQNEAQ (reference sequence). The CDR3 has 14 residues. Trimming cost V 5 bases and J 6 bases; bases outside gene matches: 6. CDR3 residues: CASSGGQGVPEAFF. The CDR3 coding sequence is TGTGCCAGCAGCGGAGGACAGGGGGTGCCTGAAGCTTTCTTT.

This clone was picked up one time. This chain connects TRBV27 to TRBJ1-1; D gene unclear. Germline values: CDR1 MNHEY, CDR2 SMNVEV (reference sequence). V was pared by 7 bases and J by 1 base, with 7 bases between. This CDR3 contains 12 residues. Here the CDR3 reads CASTTGNTEAFF. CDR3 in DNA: TGTGCCAGCACTACTGGGAACACTGAAGCTTTCTTT.

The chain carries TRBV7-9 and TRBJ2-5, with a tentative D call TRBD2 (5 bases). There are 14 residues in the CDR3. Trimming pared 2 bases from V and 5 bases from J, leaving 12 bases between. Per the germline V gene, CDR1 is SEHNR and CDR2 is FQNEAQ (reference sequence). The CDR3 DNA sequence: TGTGCCAGCAGCTTAATCAGCGGCTGGGAGACCCAGTACTTC. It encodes CASSLISGWETQYF.

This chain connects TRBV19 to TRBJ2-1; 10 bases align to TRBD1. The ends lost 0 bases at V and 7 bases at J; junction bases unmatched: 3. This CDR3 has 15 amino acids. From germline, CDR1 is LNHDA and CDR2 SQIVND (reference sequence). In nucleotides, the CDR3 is TGTGCCAGTAGTATAGAGGGGACAGGGGTAAATGAGCAGTTCTTC. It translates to CASSIEGTGVNEQFF.

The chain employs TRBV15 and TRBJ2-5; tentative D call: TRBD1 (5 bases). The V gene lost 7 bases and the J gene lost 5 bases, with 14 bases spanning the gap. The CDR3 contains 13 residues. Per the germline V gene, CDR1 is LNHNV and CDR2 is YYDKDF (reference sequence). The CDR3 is CATTRSGWETQYF. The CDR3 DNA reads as TGTGCCACCACCAGGTCAGGGTGGGAGACCCAGTACTTC.

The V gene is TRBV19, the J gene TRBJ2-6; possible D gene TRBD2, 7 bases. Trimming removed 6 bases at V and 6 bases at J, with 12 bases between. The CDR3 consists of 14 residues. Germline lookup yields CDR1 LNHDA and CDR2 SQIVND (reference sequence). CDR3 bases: TGTGCCAGTAGGGGGGAGGGGGAGGCCAACGTCCTGACTTTC. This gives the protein CASRGEGEANVLTF.

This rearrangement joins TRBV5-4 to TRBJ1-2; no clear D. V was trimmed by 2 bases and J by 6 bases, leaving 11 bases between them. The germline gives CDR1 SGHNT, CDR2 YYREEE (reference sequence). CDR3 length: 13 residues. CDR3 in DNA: TGTGCCAGCAGCTTATCATCGGGAAATGGCTACACCTTC. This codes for CASSLSSGNGYTF.

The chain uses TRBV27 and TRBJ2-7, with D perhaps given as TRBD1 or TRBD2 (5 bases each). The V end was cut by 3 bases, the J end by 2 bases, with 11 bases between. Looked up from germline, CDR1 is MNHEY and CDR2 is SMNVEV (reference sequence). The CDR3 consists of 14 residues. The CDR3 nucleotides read TGTGCCAGCAGTTTCGGGGACGGAACCTACGAGCAGTACTTC. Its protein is CASSFGDGTYEQYF.

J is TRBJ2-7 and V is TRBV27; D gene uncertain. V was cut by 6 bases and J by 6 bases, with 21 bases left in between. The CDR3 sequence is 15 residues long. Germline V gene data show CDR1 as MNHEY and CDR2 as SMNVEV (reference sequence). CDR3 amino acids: CASSPLTGYRAEQYF. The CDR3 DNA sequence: TGTGCCAGCAGCCCCCTGACTGGCTATAGGGCCGAGCAGTACTTC.

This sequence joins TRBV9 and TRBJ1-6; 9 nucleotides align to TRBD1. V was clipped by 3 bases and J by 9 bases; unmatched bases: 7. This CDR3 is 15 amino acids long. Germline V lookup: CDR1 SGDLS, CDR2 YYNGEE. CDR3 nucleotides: TGTGCCAGCAGCGACGAACAGGGGGCAGGTTCACCCCTCCACTTT. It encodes CASSDEQGAGSPLHF.

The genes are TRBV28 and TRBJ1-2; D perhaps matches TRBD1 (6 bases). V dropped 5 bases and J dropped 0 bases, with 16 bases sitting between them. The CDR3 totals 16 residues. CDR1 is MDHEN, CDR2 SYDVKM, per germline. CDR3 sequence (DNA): TGTGCCAGCAGTACAGGGCCAAACCTAGCTAACTATGGCTACACCTTC. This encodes CASSTGPNLANYGYTF.

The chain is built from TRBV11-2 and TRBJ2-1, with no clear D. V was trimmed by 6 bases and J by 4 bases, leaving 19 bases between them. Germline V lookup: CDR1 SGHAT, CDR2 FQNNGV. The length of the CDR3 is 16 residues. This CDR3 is CASSLSMAERYNEQFF. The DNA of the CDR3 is TGTGCCAGCAGTTTAAGCATGGCGGAGCGATACAATGAGCAGTTCTTC. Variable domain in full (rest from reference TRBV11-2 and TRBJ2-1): EAGVAQSPRYKIIEKRQSVAFWCNPISGHATLYWYQQILGQGPKLLIQFQNNGVVDDSQLPKDRFSAERLKGVDSTLKIQPAKLEDSAVYLCASSLSMAERYNEQFFGPGTRLTVL.

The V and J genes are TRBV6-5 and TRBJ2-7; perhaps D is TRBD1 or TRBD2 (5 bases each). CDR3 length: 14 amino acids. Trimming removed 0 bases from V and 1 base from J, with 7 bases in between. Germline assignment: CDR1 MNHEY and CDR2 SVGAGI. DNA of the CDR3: TGTGCCAGCAGTTACTCTGGGGGTTCCTACGAGCAGTACTTC. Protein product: CASSYSGGSYEQYF.

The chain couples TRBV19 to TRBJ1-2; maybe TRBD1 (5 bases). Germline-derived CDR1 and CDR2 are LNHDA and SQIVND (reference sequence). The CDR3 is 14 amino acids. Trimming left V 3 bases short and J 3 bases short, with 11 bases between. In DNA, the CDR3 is TGTGCCAGTAGTATCGTCAGGGAAGACTATGGCTACACCTTC. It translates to CASSIVREDYGYTF.

The CDR3 coding sequence is TGTGCCAGCTCCCCGGTGGGAAGGAACACTGAAGCTTTCTTT. It specifies CASSPVGRNTEAFF. The rearrangement links TRBV27 to TRBJ1-1; D is unresolved. V lost 8 bases, J lost 1 base, and 14 bases lay in between. The germline V gene encodes CDR1 MNHEY and CDR2 SMNVEV (reference sequence). This CDR3 region has 14 residues.

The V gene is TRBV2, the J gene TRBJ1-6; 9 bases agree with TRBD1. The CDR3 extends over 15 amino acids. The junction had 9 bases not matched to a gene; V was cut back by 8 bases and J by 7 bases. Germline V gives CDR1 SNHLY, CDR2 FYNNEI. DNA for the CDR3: TGTGCCAGCGGGGACAGGGTGCGGGGAAATTCACCCCTCCACTTT. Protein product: CASGDRVRGNSPLHF.

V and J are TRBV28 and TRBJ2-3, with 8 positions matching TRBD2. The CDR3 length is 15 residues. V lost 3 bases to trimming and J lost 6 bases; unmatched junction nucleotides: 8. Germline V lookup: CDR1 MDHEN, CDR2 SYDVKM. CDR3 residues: CASSLGTSLSDTQYF. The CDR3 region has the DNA TGTGCCAGCAGTTTGGGGACTAGTTTGTCTGATACGCAGTATTTT.

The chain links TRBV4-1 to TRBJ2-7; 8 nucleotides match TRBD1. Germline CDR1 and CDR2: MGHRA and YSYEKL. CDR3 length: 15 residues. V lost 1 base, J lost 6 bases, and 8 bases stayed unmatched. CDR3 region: CASSQGRAQGAEQYF. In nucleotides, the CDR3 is TGCGCCAGCAGCCAAGGAAGGGCCCAGGGGGCCGAGCAGTACTTC.

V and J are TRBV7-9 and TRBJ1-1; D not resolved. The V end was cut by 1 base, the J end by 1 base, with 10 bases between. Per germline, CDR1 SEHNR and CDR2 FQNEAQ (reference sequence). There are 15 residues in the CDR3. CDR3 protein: CASSLEIGRNTEAFF. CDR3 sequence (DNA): TGTGCCAGCAGCTTAGAGATAGGGAGGAACACTGAAGCTTTCTTT.

Here the CDR3 reads CASSLGRKETQYF. CDR3 sequence (DNA): TGTGCCAGCAGCTTGGGTAGGAAAGAGACCCAGTACTTC. V usage is TRBV5-5 and J usage is TRBJ2-5, with D hard to call. In germline, CDR1 is SGHKS, CDR2 YYEKEE (reference sequence). With 0 bases removed from V and 3 bases from J, the gap between germline ends came to 6 bases. CDR3 length: 13 amino acids.

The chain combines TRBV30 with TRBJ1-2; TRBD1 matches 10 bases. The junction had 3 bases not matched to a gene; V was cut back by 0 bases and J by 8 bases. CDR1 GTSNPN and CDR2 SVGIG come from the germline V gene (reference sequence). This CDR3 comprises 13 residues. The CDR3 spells CAWSVGTGEGYTF. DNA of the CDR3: TGTGCCTGGAGTGTAGGGACAGGGGAGGGCTACACCTTC. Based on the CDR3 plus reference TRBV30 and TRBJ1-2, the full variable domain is SQTIHQWPATLVQPVGSPLSLECTVEGTSNPNLYWYRQAAGRGLQLLFYSVGIGQISSEVPQNLSASRPQDRQFILSSKKLLLSDSGFYLCAWSVGTGEGYTFGSGTRLTVV.

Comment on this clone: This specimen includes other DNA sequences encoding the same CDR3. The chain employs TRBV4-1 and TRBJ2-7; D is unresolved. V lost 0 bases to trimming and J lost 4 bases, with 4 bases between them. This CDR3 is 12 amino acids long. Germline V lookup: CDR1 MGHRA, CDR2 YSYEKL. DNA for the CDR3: TGCGCCAGCAGCCAAGATGGGTACGAGCAGTACTTC. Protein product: CASSQDGYEQYF.

The CDR3 region is CASSDTGNTEAFF. In DNA, the CDR3 is TGTGCCAGCAGTGATACAGGGAACACTGAAGCTTTCTTT. The chain joins TRBV25-1 to TRBJ1-1; possible D gene TRBD1, 5 bases. V lost 3 bases and J 1 base, leaving 6 bases between the germline ends. This CDR3 comprises 13 residues. Germline CDR1 is MGHDK and CDR2 is SYGVNS. The full variable domain, in which reference TRBV25-1 and TRBJ1-1 provide the parts outside the CDR3, is EADIYQTPRYLVIGTGKKITLECSQTMGHDKMYWYQQDPGMELHLIHYSYGVNSTEKGDLSSESTVSRIRTEHFPLTLESARPSHTSQYLCASSDTGNTEAFFGQGTRLTVV.

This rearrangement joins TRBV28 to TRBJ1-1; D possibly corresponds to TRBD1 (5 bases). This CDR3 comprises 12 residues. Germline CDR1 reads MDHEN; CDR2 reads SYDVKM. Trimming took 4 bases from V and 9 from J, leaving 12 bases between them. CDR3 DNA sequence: TGTGCCAGCAGTTCCCCCCAGGGACAAGCTTTCTTT. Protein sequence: CASSSPQGQAFF. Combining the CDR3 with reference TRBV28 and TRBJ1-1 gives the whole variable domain DVKVTQSSRYLVKRTGEKVFLECVQDMDHENMFWYRQDPGLGLRLIYFSYDVKMKEKGDIPEGYSVSREKKERFSLILESASTNQTSMYLCASSSPQGQAFFGQGTRLTVV.

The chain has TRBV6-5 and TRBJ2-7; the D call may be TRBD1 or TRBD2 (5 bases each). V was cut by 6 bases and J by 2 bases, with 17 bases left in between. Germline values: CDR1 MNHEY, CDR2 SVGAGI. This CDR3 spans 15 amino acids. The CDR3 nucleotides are TGTGCCAGCAGCCTCCTAAGGGGACCTCCCTACGAGCAGTACTTC. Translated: CASSLLRGPPYEQYF.